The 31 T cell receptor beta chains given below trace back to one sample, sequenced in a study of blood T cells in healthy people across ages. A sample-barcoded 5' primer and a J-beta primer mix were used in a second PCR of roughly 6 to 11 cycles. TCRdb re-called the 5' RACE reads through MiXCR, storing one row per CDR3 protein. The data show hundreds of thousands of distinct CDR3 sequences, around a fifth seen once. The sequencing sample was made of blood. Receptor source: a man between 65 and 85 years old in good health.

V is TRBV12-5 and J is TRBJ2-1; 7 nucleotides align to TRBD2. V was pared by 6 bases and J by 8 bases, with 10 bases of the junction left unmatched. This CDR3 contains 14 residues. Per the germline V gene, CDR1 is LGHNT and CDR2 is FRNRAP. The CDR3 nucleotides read TGTGCTAGTGGCTCGGGACTAACAGCCCATGAGCAGTTCTTC. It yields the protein CASGSGLTAHEQFF.

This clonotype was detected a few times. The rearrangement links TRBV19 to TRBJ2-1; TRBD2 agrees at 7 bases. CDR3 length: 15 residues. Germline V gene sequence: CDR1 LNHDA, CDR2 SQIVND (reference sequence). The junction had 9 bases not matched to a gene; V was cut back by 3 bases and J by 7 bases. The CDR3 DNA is TGTGCCAGTAGTATTACGTCTAGCGGAGGGAATGAGCAGTTCTTC. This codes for CASSITSSGGNEQFF.

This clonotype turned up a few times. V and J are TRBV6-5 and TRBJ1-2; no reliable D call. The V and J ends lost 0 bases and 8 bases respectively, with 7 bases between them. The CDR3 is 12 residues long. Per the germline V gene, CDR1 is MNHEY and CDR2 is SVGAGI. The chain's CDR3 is CASSYSNGGYTF. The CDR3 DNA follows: TGTGCCAGCAGTTACTCGAACGGGGGCTACACCTTC.

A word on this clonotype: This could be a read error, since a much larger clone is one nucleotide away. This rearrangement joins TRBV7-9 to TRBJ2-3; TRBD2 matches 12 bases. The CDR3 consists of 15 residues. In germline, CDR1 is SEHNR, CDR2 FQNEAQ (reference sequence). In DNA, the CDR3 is TGTGCCAGCAGCTCACTAGCGGGAGGAACAGATGCGCAGTATTTT. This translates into CASSSLAGGTDAQYF.

The CDR3 region has the DNA TGTGCCAGCAGCCAATCCACCGGGGCAGGAGATACGCAGTATTTT. Protein: CASSQSTGAGDTQYF. The chain carries TRBV3-1 and TRBJ2-3; D may match TRBD1 or TRBD2 (5 bases each). This CDR3 has 15 amino acids. V gave up 2 bases and J gave up 5 bases, with 14 bases separating them. CDR1 is LGHDT, CDR2 YNNKEL, per germline (reference sequence).

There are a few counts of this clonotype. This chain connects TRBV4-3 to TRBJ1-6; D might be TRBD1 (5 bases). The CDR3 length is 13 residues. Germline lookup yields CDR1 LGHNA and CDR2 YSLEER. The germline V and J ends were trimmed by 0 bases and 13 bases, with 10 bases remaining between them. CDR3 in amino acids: CASSQERGTPLHF. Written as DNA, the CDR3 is TGCGCCAGCAGCCAAGAGCGAGGGACCCCCCTCCACTTT.

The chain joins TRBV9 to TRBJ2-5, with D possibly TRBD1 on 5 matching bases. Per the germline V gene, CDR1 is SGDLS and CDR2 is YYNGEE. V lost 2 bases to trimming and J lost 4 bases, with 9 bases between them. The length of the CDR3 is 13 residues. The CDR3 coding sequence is TGTGCCAGCAGCGTTCTGGGGCGAGAGACCCAGTACTTC. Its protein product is CASSVLGRETQYF.

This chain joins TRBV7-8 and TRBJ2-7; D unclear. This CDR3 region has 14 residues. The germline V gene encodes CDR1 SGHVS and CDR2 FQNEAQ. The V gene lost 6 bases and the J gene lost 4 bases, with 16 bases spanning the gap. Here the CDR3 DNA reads TGTGCCAGCAGAGTTAGACCCAGTAATTACGAGCAGTACTTC. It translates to CASRVRPSNYEQYF.

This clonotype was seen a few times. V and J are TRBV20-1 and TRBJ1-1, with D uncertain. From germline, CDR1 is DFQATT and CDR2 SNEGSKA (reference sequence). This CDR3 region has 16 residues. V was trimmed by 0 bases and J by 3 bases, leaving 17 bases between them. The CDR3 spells CSARDPLDPGDTEAFF. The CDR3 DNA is TGCAGTGCTAGAGATCCTCTGGACCCCGGGGACACTGAAGCTTTCTTT.

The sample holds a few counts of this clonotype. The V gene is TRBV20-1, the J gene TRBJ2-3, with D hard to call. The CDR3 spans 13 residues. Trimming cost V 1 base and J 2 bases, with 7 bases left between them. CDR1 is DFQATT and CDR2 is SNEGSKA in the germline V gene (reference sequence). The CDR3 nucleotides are TGCAGTGCTAGAGCGGAATCCACAGATACGCAGTATTTT. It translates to CSARAESTDTQYF.

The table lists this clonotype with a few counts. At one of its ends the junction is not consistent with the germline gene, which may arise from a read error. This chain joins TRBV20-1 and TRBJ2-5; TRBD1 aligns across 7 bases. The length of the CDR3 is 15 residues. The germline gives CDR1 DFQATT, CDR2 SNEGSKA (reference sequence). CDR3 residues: CSANTPDRSQEAQYF. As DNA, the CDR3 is TGCAGTGCTAACACCCCGGACAGGTCCCAAGAGGCCCAGTACTTC.

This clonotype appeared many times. Written as DNA, the CDR3 is TGTGCCAGCAGTTACGGTAGCGGATACGAGCAGTACTTC. Amino acid sequence: CASSYGSGYEQYF. The chain joins TRBV6-2 or TRBV6-3 to TRBJ2-7; the D gene is possibly TRBD2 (6 bases). The germline V and J ends were trimmed by 2 bases and 4 bases, with 9 bases remaining between them. There are 13 residues in the CDR3. Germline lookup yields CDR1 MNHEY and CDR2 SVGEGT.

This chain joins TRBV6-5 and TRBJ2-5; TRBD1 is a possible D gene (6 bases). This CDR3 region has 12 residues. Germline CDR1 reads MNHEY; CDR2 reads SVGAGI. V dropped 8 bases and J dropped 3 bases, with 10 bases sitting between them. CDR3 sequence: CASGGQEETQYF. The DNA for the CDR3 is TGTGCCAGCGGGGGACAAGAAGAGACCCAGTACTTC.

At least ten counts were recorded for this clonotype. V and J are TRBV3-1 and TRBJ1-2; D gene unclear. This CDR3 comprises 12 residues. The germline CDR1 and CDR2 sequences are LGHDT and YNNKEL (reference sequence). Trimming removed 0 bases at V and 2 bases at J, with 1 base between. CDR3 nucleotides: TGTGCCAGCAGCCAAGAGAACTATGGCTACACCTTC. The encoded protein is CASSQENYGYTF.

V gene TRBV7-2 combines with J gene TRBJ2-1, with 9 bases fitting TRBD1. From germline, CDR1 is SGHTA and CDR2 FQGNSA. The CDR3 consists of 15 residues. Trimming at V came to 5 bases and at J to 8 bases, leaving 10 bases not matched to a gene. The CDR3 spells CASSLRQGEGDEQFF. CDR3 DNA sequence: TGTGCCAGCAGCCTTCGACAGGGGGAGGGCGATGAGCAGTTCTTC. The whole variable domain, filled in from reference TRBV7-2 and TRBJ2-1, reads GAGVSQSPSNKVTEKGKDVELRCDPISGHTALYWYRQSLGQGLEFLIYFQGNSAPDKSGLPSDRFSAERTGGSVSTLTIQRTQQEDSAVYLCASSLRQGEGDEQFFGPGTRLTVL.

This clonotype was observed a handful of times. CDR3 amino acids: CASSLRQAGDEQYF. The DNA for the CDR3 is TGTGCCAGCAGTCTGAGACAGGCCGGGGACGAGCAGTACTTC. The chain links TRBV27 to TRBJ2-7, with D tentatively TRBD1 (6 bases). Germline V gene data show CDR1 as MNHEY and CDR2 as SMNVEV (reference sequence). The CDR3 loop spans 14 amino acids. Trimming stripped 5 bases from V and 5 bases from J, with 16 bases between.

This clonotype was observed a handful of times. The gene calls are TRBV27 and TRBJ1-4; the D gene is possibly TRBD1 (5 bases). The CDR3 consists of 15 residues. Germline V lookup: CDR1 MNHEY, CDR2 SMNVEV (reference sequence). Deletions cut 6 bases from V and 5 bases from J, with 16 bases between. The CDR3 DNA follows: TGTGCCAGCAGCCAATCCGGGACTAGAAATGAAAAACTGTTTTTT. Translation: CASSQSGTRNEKLFF. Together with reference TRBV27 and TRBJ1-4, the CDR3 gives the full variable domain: EAQVTQNPRYLITVTGKKLTVTCSQNMNHEYMSWYRQDPGLGLRQIYYSMNVEVTDKGDVPEGYKVSRKEKRNFPLILESPSPNQTSLYFCASSQSGTRNEKLFFGSGTQLSVL.

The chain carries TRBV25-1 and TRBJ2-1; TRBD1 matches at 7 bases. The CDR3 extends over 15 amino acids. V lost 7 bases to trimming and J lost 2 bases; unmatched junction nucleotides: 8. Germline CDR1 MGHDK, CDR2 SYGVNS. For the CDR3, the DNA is TGTGCCAGCAACGGACAGGCCTCCACCTACAATGAGCAGTTCTTC. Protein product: CASNGQASTYNEQFF.

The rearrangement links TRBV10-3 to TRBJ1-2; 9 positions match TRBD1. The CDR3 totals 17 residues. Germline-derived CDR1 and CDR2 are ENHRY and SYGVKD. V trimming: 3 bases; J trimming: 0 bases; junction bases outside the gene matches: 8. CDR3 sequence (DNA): TGTGCCATCAGTGACGCGGGACAGGGAGCCTCTAACTATGGCTACACCTTC. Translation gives CAISDAGQGASNYGYTF.

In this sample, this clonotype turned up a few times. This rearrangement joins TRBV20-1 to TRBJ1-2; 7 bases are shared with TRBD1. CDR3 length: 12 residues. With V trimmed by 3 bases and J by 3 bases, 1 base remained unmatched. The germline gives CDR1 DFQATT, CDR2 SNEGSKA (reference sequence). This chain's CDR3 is CSASGTDYGYTF. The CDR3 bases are TGCAGTGCTAGCGGGACAGACTATGGCTACACCTTC.

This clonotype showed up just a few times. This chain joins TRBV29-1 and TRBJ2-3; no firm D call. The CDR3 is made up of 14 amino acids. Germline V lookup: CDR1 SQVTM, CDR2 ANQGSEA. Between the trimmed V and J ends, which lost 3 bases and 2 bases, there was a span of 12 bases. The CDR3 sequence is CSVEYGQITDTQYF. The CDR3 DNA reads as TGCAGCGTTGAGTACGGTCAAATCACAGATACGCAGTATTTT.

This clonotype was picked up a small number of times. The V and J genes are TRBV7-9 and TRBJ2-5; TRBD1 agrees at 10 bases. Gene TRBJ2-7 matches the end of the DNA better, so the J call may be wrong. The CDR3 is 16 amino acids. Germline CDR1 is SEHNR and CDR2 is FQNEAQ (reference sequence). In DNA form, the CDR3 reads TGTGCCAGCAGCTTAGTCCCGGGACAGGGGTCCCACGAGCAGTACTTC. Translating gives CASSLVPGQGSHEQYF.

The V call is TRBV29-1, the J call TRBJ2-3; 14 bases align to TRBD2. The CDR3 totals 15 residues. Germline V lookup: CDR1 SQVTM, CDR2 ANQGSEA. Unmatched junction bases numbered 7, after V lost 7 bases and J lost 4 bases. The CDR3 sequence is CSGGATSGRADTQYF. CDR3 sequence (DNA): TGCAGCGGCGGGGCGACTAGCGGGAGGGCAGATACGCAGTATTTT.

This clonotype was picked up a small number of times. CDR3 loop: CSATALDRDNTEAFF. The CDR3 DNA reads TGCAGTGCTACGGCCCTGGACAGGGACAACACTGAAGCTTTCTTT. V and J are TRBV20-1 and TRBJ1-1; 8 nucleotides align to TRBD1. This CDR3 region has 15 residues. Germline CDR1 DFQATT, CDR2 SNEGSKA (reference sequence). With 4 bases clipped from V and 2 bases from J, the junction kept 9 bases outside the gene matches.

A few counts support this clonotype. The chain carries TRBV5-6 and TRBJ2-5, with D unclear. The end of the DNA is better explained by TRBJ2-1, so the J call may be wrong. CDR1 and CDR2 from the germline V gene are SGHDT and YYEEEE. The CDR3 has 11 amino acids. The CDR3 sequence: CASSLSSEQFF. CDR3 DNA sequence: TGTGCCAGCAGCTTATCTTCTGAGCAGTTCTTC.

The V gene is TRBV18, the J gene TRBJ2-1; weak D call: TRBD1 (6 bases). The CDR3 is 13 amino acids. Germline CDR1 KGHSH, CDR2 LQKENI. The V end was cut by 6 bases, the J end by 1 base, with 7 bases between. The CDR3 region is CASSGQSYNEQFF. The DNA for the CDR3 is TGTGCCAGCTCGGGACAATCCTACAATGAGCAGTTCTTC.

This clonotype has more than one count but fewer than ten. The CDR3 sequence is CSVGQLTESGLFF. The CDR3 DNA sequence: TGCAGCGTTGGTCAGCTTACCGAAAGCGGACTGTTTTTT. The gene calls are TRBV29-1 and TRBJ1-4; D unresolved. Germline V gene lookup returns CDR1 SQVTM and CDR2 ANQGSEA. The V and J ends lost 4 bases and 13 bases respectively, with 19 bases between them. The CDR3 length is 13 residues.

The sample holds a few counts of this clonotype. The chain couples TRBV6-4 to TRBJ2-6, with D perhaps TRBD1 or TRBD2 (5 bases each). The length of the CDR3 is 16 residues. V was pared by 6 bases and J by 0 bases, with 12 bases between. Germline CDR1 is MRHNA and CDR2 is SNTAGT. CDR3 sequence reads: CASRGTDPSGANVLTF. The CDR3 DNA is TGTGCCAGCAGAGGGACCGACCCCTCTGGGGCCAACGTCCTGACTTTC.

The CDR3 sequence is CASKGAGGADTQYF. CDR3 DNA sequence: TGTGCCAGCAAAGGTGCGGGGGGGGCAGATACGCAGTATTTT. This chain joins TRBV6-5 and TRBJ2-3; 9 bases are shared with TRBD2. The CDR3 is made up of 14 amino acids. Germline V gene lookup returns CDR1 MNHEY and CDR2 SVGAGI. V shed 7 bases, J shed 4 bases, and the junction held 6 bases outside the gene matches.

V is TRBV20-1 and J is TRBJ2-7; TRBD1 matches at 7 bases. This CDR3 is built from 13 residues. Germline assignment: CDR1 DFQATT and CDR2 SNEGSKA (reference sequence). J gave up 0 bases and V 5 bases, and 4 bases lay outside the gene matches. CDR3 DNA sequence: TGCAGTGCTGCGACAGGGATCTCCTACGAGCAGTACTTC. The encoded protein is CSAATGISYEQYF.

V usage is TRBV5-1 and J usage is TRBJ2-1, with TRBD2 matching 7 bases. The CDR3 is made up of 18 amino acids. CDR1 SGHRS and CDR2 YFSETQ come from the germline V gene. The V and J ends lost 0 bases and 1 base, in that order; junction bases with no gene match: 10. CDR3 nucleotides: TGCGCCAGCAGCTTGGCAACGACCAGCGGGGCTTCCTACAATGAGCAGTTCTTC. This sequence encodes CASSLATTSGASYNEQFF. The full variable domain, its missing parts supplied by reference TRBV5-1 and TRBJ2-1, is KAGVTQTPRYLIKTRGQQVTLSCSPISGHRSVSWYQQTPGQGLQFLFEYFSETQRNKGNFPGRFSGRQFSNSRSEMNVSTLELGDSALYLCASSLATTSGASYNEQFFGPGTRLTVL.